Sequencing of this T cell receptor (beta chain) was carried out in a study of cytomegalovirus exposure and HLA in healthy donors. Overall study: A previous analysis identified 100 million to 120 million unique TCR beta sequences derived from 180 million or so T cells. Study-wide results and caveats: CMV serostatus was the only recorded immune exposure for donors. Productive rates of about 90% or about 30% were seen for most TCR beta V segments in an earlier analysis.

The count of this clone is one. Its antigen remains unidentified. The PCR employed 60 Vbeta primers together with 13 Jbeta primers. In the original workflow: Later, an analysis found around 77 million unique TCR beta chains, and about 10 million of these were shared. Some clones are missing from TCRdb's copy, which holds only in-frame ones; the method was immunoSEQ multiplex PCR. V and J calls and clone size are given by that table; D and trimming were obtained from the DNA. The sample consists of approximately 59,000 clones, 62% of them appearing once. The sample consisted of PBMCs. This receptor was obtained from a man younger than 40 in good health and CMV-seronegative.

The CDR3 spells CASRDRDINSPLHF. In nucleotides, the CDR3 is TGTGCCAGTCGAGACAGGGATATTAATTCACCCCTCCACTTT. V usage is TRBV19 and J usage is TRBJ1-6; TRBD1 agrees at 7 bases. There are 14 residues in the CDR3. The germline V gene has CDR1 LNHDA and CDR2 SQIVND (reference sequence). The junction had 7 bases not matched to a gene; V was cut back by 8 bases and J by 6 bases.